This T cell receptor beta chain was sequenced for a study of blood T cell repertoires in COVID-19. The method was immunoSEQ multiplex PCR; TCRdb's version includes in-frame clones alone and lacks a portion of them. The sample includes around 170,000 clones, about 82% of them seen just once. Sequenced: PBMCs or T cells enriched from blood (not recorded which). This clonotype was sampled from a woman in her thirties who had recovered from COVID-19.

The CDR3 spells CASSVTGGFEAFF. The CDR3 DNA sequence: TGCGCCAGCAGCGTGACAGGGGGATTTGAAGCTTTCTTT. The gene calls are TRBV5-1 and TRBJ1-1; 9 nucleotides align to TRBD1. The CDR3 sequence is 13 residues long. Germline V gene sequence: CDR1 SGHRS, CDR2 YFSETQ. The V segment lost 4 bases and the J segment 7 bases; nucleotides outside the gene matches: 5.